The 8 T cell receptor beta chains reported below all come from one sample, sequenced in a study of blood T cell repertoires in COVID-19. Sequencing used immunoSEQ multiplex PCR; TCRdb keeps in-frame clones, though not all of them. There are under 350,000 clones in the sample; about 87% occur only once, and about 1.2% lies in the top ten. Specimen: peripheral blood. The receptor set was obtained from a man aged 70-80 years with acute or convalescent COVID-19.

In this sample, this clone turned up once. The chain is built from TRBV5-1 and TRBJ1-3, with D perhaps matching TRBD1 (6 bases). The CDR3 is 15 amino acids. Germline V lookup: CDR1 SGHRS, CDR2 YFSETQ. Between the trimmed V and J ends, which lost 0 bases and 4 bases, there was a span of 11 bases. The DNA of the CDR3 is TGCGCCAGCAGCTTGGCTGCAGGGACAGGAAACACCATATATTTT. Translating it yields CASSLAAGTGNTIYF. Full variable domain (missing parts from reference TRBV5-1 and TRBJ1-3): KAGVTQTPRYLIKTRGQQVTLSCSPISGHRSVSWYQQTPGQGLQFLFEYFSETQRNKGNFPGRFSGRQFSNSRSEMNVSTLELGDSALYLCASSLAAGTGNTIYFGEGSWLTVV.

The V gene is TRBV12-3 or TRBV12-4, the J gene TRBJ2-7; D is unresolved. V lost 3 bases, J lost 9 bases, and 12 bases lay in between. This CDR3 is 12 amino acids long. CDR3 bases: TGTGCCAGCAGTTTTTCCCGCAACGGGCAGTACTTC. It yields the protein CASSFSRNGQYF.

This clone came up once. V gene TRBV6-1 combines with J gene TRBJ1-2, with D perhaps matching TRBD1 (5 bases). Trimming removed 3 bases at V and 8 bases at J, with 10 bases between. Germline V CDR1 and CDR2: MNHNS, SASEGT. CDR3 length: 12 residues. The CDR3 protein is CASSEGLRGYTF. In DNA, the CDR3 is TGTGCCAGCAGTGAGGGACTACGGGGCTACACCTTC.

This chain links TRBV7-2 with TRBJ2-3, with 14 positions matching TRBD2. The CDR3 is 19 amino acids. Germline CDR1 is SGHTA and CDR2 is FQGNSA. The J segment lost 2 bases and the V segment lost 1 base, leaving 8 bases of the junction unmatched. CDR3 loop: CASSLGGGLAGVNTDTQYF. The CDR3 coding sequence is TGTGCCAGCAGCTTAGGGGGGGGACTAGCGGGAGTTAACACAGATACGCAGTATTTT. The whole variable domain, remainder taken from reference TRBV7-2 and TRBJ2-3, is GAGVSQSPSNKVTEKGKDVELRCDPISGHTALYWYRQSLGQGLEFLIYFQGNSAPDKSGLPSDRFSAERTGGSVSTLTIQRTQQEDSAVYLCASSLGGGLAGVNTDTQYFGPGTRLTVL.

V is TRBV19 and J is TRBJ2-7; 9 nucleotides line up with TRBD1. With 1 base clipped from V and 1 base from J, the junction kept 2 bases outside the gene matches. The CDR3 contains 15 residues. From germline, CDR1 is LNHDA and CDR2 SQIVND (reference sequence). CDR3 sequence reads: CASSIVGQGSYEQYF. In DNA, the CDR3 is TGTGCCAGTAGTATAGTGGGACAGGGATCCTACGAGCAGTACTTC.

This sequence joins TRBV4-3 and TRBJ1-2, with 10 bases fitting TRBD1. The CDR3 runs to 12 residues. Trimming took 8 bases from V and 8 from J; bases not matched to a gene: 5. Germline loops: CDR1 LGHNA, CDR2 YSLEER. The CDR3 region has the DNA TGCGCCAGCGGGGACAGGGGTGAAGGCTACACCTTC. It encodes CASGDRGEGYTF.

This clone was counted a few times. The CDR3 reads CASRGDSSSYEQYF. CDR3 in DNA: TGTGCCAGCAGGGGGGACAGCAGCTCCTACGAGCAGTACTTC. V is TRBV2 and J is TRBJ2-7; 7 nucleotides align to TRBD1. CDR3 length: 14 amino acids. Germline-derived CDR1 and CDR2 are SNHLY and FYNNEI. V shed 6 bases, J shed 0 bases, and the junction held 5 bases outside the gene matches.

The gene calls are TRBV28 and TRBJ2-3; D possibly corresponds to TRBD1 (6 bases). Trimming left V 4 bases short and J 5 bases short, with 13 bases between. The CDR3 runs to 14 residues. Germline V lookup: CDR1 MDHEN, CDR2 SYDVKM. CDR3 region: CASSYAGAVDTQYF. CDR3 coding DNA: TGTGCCAGCAGTTACGCAGGGGCTGTAGATACGCAGTATTTT.